These 22 T cell receptor beta chains came from one sample sequenced in a study of blood T cell repertoires in COVID-19. Libraries were prepared by immunoSEQ multiplex PCR; TCRdb keeps only in-frame clonotypes and omits some of them. The sample records approximately 200,000 clones, around 85% being singletons. The material sequenced was peripheral blood. These receptors were collected from a human donor with active or convalescent COVID-19. The donor label of this sample is uncertain.

The rearrangement joins TRBV19 to TRBJ1-2, with TRBD1 matching 8 bases. Trimming took 1 base from V and 8 from J; bases not matched to a gene: 6. This CDR3 has 14 amino acids. Germline V lookup: CDR1 LNHDA, CDR2 SQIVND (reference sequence). The CDR3 here is CASSIGPGGDGYTF. CDR3 bases: TGTGCCAGTAGTATAGGGCCAGGGGGCGACGGCTACACCTTC.

The chain is built from TRBV24-1 and TRBJ2-3, with 10 nucleotides matching TRBD2. CDR1 and CDR2 from the germline V gene are KGHDR and SFDVKD. J was trimmed by 2 bases and V by 5 bases; bases with no gene match: 6. This CDR3 contains 16 residues. CDR3 region: CATSGASGGPTDTQYF. The CDR3 nucleotides are TGTGCCACCAGTGGGGCTAGCGGGGGTCCCACAGATACGCAGTATTTT.

V gene TRBV6-5 combines with J gene TRBJ1-1, with 8 positions matching TRBD1. With V trimmed by 10 bases and J by 5 bases, 3 bases remained unmatched. The CDR3 is 11 residues long. Germline CDR1 and CDR2: MNHEY and SVGAGI. CDR3 in amino acids: CATRGLTEAFF. CDR3 in DNA: TGTGCCACCAGGGGGCTTACTGAAGCTTTCTTT.

The CDR3 bases are TGTGCCAGCAGTTTGACAGGGGGGCCTATGAACACTGAAGCTTTCTTT. It translates to CASSLTGGPMNTEAFF. The V gene is TRBV2, the J gene TRBJ1-1, with 9 nucleotides matching TRBD1. V lost 5 bases and J lost 0; bases outside the gene matches: 7. CDR1 is SNHLY, CDR2 FYNNEI, per germline. The CDR3 is 16 amino acids.

The V call is TRBV19, the J call TRBJ2-4, with 7 bases that match TRBD2. The V gene end was trimmed by 2 bases and the J gene end by 4 bases; junction bases not matched to a gene: 11. CDR1 and CDR2 from the germline V gene are LNHDA and SQIVND (reference sequence). The CDR3 has 17 amino acids. This CDR3 is CASSIMGWDSGKNIQYF. CDR3 DNA: TGTGCCAGTAGTATAATGGGGTGGGATAGCGGGAAAAACATTCAGTACTTC.

The chain links TRBV3-1 (or the pseudogene TRBV3-2) to TRBJ2-3; D may be TRBD1 (5 bases). Trimming took off 5 bases at V and 1 base at J, with 16 bases between the two ends. Germline assignment: CDR1 LGHDT and CDR2 YNNKEL (reference sequence). The CDR3 is made up of 16 amino acids. The CDR3 DNA follows: TGTGCCAGCAGCTGGACCTCAGGGCAGGGCACAGATACGCAGTATTTT. This gives the protein CASSWTSGQGTDTQYF.

The V call is TRBV3-1 (or the pseudogene TRBV3-2), the J call TRBJ2-7; D call uncertain. V was shortened by 3 bases and J by 0 bases, with 9 bases between the two germline ends. The CDR3 is 14 residues long. In germline, CDR1 is LGHDT, CDR2 YNNKEL (reference sequence). For the CDR3, the DNA is TGTGCCAGCAGCCAGATACCTAGCTCCTACGAGCAGTACTTC. Amino acid sequence: CASSQIPSSYEQYF.

In nucleotides, the CDR3 is TGTGCCATCAGTCTAGCGGGGGGGCTTGGTAGTAGCAATGAGCAGTTCTTC. Amino acids: CAISLAGGLGSSNEQFF. The chain combines TRBV10-3 with TRBJ2-1; 12 bases match TRBD2. The CDR3 extends over 17 amino acids. After removal of 5 bases from V and 6 bases from J, the junction contained 11 bases not matched to a gene. Per the germline V gene, CDR1 is ENHRY and CDR2 is SYGVKD.

V and J are TRBV18 and TRBJ2-3, with 8 positions matching TRBD1. Germline assignment: CDR1 KGHSH and CDR2 LQKENI. The CDR3 length is 15 residues. Trimming took 5 bases from V and 0 from J; bases not matched to a gene: 4. The CDR3 DNA is TGTGCCAGCTCAGCCACAGGGGGAAGCACAGATACGCAGTATTTT. The encoded protein is CASSATGGSTDTQYF.

The chain combines TRBV7-9 with TRBJ1-1; tentatively, D is TRBD1 (6 bases). The CDR3 loop spans 18 amino acids. CDR1 is SEHNR and CDR2 is FQNEAQ in the germline V gene (reference sequence). The V and J ends lost 5 bases and 0 bases respectively, with 22 bases between them. The CDR3 nucleotides are TGTGCCAGCAGCCCACGACAGGATAGGGTTAACTTGAACACTGAAGCTTTCTTT. It yields the protein CASSPRQDRVNLNTEAFF.

V and J are TRBV5-6 and TRBJ2-2; 7 bases map to TRBD1. CDR1 is SGHDT and CDR2 is YYEEEE in the germline V gene. V trimming: 0 bases; J trimming: 3 bases; junction bases outside the gene matches: 11. The CDR3 covers 18 residues. CDR3 sequence (DNA): TGTGCCAGCAGCTTGGTGGCCGACAGGGTTTGGCACACCGGGGAGCTGTTTTTT. Its translation is CASSLVADRVWHTGELFF.

The J gene is TRBJ1-5, the V gene TRBV4-1; D gene unclear. The CDR3 runs to 14 residues. V was cut by 1 base and J by 9 bases, with 13 bases left in between. The germline V gene encodes CDR1 MGHRA and CDR2 YSYEKL. CDR3 residues: CASSQVVNLRPQHF. The CDR3, as DNA: TGCGCCAGCAGCCAAGTTGTGAACTTGAGGCCCCAGCATTTT.

The J gene is TRBJ2-7, the V gene TRBV6-5, with 8 positions matching TRBD2. CDR3 length equals 14 residues. The germline gives CDR1 MNHEY, CDR2 SVGAGI. V trimming: 6 bases; J trimming: 6 bases; junction bases outside the gene matches: 10. CDR3 amino acids: CASRDTGGKGEQYF. For the CDR3, the DNA is TGTGCCAGCAGGGATACGGGGGGGAAAGGCGAGCAGTACTTC.

This chain links TRBV19 with TRBJ2-1, with D possibly TRBD2 on 5 matching bases. Germline V gives CDR1 LNHDA, CDR2 SQIVND (reference sequence). V was clipped by 10 bases and J by 7 bases, with 23 bases between them. The CDR3 is 15 residues long. The CDR3 sequence is CATAIRETTGNEQFF. The CDR3, as DNA: TGTGCCACCGCCATACGGGAAACGACGGGAAATGAGCAGTTCTTC.

This sequence joins TRBV5-5 and TRBJ2-3, with 12 bases that match TRBD2. Trimming removed 4 bases from V and 1 base from J; junction bases left unmatched: 13. CDR1 and CDR2 from the germline V gene are SGHKS and YYEKEE (reference sequence). The CDR3 totals 19 residues. CDR3 in DNA: TGTGCCAGCAGCACACCGGGACTAGCGGGTCCCCTGGGCACAGATACGCAGTATTTT. It codes for CASSTPGLAGPLGTDTQYF.

This CDR3 reads CATSAGDSNYGYTF. CDR3 sequence (DNA): TGTGCCACCAGTGCGGGGGACAGTAACTATGGCTACACCTTC. The chain links TRBV24-1 to TRBJ1-2, with TRBD1 identical over 7 bases. The CDR3 is 14 amino acids. Germline CDR1 and CDR2: KGHDR and SFDVKD. V gave up 5 bases and J gave up 1 base; unmatched junction bases: 3.

The rearrangement uses TRBV30 and TRBJ1-5; a possible D gene is TRBD1 (5 bases). This CDR3 is built from 12 residues. From germline, CDR1 is GTSNPN and CDR2 SVGIG (reference sequence). The ends were cut back, 4 bases at V and 6 bases at J, with 10 bases in the middle. The CDR3 loop is CAWMQGGQPQHF. DNA of the CDR3: TGTGCCTGGATGCAGGGCGGTCAGCCCCAGCATTTT.

The chain recombines TRBV19 with TRBJ1-5, with TRBD1 matching 10 bases. The germline V gene encodes CDR1 LNHDA and CDR2 SQIVND (reference sequence). Trimming removed 5 bases from V and 4 bases from J; junction bases left unmatched: 14. The CDR3 has 18 amino acids. CDR3 region: CASSPRTGGIGGNQPQHF. CDR3 in DNA: TGTGCCAGTAGTCCCCGGACAGGGGGAATTGGAGGAAATCAGCCCCAGCATTTT.

The chain recombines TRBV6-5 with TRBJ2-2; 9 bases line up with TRBD1. This CDR3 region has 15 residues. V trimming: 5 bases; J trimming: 1 base; junction bases outside the gene matches: 2. Looked up from germline, CDR1 is MNHEY and CDR2 is SVGAGI. CDR3 protein: CASSQDRGNTGELFF. The CDR3 bases are TGTGCCAGCAGTCAGGACAGGGGGAACACCGGGGAGCTGTTTTTT.

This sequence joins TRBV7-9 and TRBJ2-3; the D is unclear. The ends were cut back, 4 bases at V and 1 base at J, with 12 bases in the middle. CDR1 is SEHNR and CDR2 is FQNEAQ in the germline V gene (reference sequence). This CDR3 comprises 15 residues. CDR3 coding DNA: TGTGCCAGCAGCTCCAGATGGTCACGCACAGATACGCAGTATTTT. Translating gives CASSSRWSRTDTQYF.

The chain couples TRBV28 to TRBJ1-2, with D perhaps TRBD1 (6 bases). The CDR3 consists of 13 residues. V lost 6 bases, J lost 7 bases, and 15 bases lay in between. From germline, CDR1 is MDHEN and CDR2 SYDVKM. CDR3 sequence reads: CASRTPGEIGYTF. In DNA, the CDR3 is TGTGCCAGCAGGACACCAGGGGAAATTGGCTACACCTTC.

This CDR3 reads CATREGLAGTGELFF. The CDR3 nucleotides read TGTGCCACCAGGGAGGGACTAGCGGGAACCGGGGAGCTGTTTTTT. The chain carries TRBV15 and TRBJ2-2; 13 nucleotides align to TRBD2. The CDR3 loop spans 15 amino acids. V lost 6 bases and J lost 5; bases outside the gene matches: 3. Germline V lookup: CDR1 LNHNV, CDR2 YYDKDF (reference sequence).